The next 19 T cell receptor beta chains were all read from a single sample in a study of blood T cell repertoires in COVID-19. Profiling relied on immunoSEQ multiplex PCR, and the TCRdb table lists in-frame clones only, not all of them. Of some 490,000 clones in the sample, 75% to 90% were seen once. Sequenced sample: peripheral blood. The source of these receptors is a human donor in a cohort sampled during active COVID-19.

V usage is TRBV3-1 (or the pseudogene TRBV3-2) and J usage is TRBJ2-5; D gene unclear. V lost 2 bases and J 4 bases, leaving 17 bases between the germline ends. CDR1 and CDR2 (germline): LGHDT, YNNKEL (reference sequence). The CDR3 contains 16 residues. CDR3 amino acids: CASSQPGRPPGETQYF. In DNA form, the CDR3 reads TGTGCCAGCAGCCAACCAGGCCGTCCCCCTGGAGAGACCCAGTACTTC.

The genes are TRBV6-5 and TRBJ2-7; possible D gene TRBD1, 5 bases. Per germline, CDR1 MNHEY and CDR2 SVGAGI. There are 11 residues in the CDR3. V shed 7 bases and J shed 6 bases, with 10 bases lying between them. CDR3 DNA: TGTGCCAGCATCAAAAGGGGCGAGCAGTACTTC. Translated: CASIKRGEQYF.

The chain couples TRBV18 to TRBJ1-5; D is ambiguous. CDR3 length: 14 residues. The germline CDR1 and CDR2 sequences are KGHSH and LQKENI. Trimming removed 2 bases at V and 2 bases at J, with 7 bases between. This CDR3 is CASSPGSGNQPQHF. CDR3 bases: TGTGCCAGCTCACCAGGTTCGGGCAATCAGCCCCAGCATTTT.

This clone was seen only once. DNA of the CDR3: TGTGCCAGCAGCCCCCCGGGACTAGCGGGAGAGAAGCAGTTCTTC. Residues: CASSPPGLAGEKQFF. This chain connects TRBV7-2 to TRBJ2-1; TRBD2 aligns across 14 bases. CDR1 is SGHTA and CDR2 is FQGNSA in the germline V gene. This CDR3 is built from 15 residues. J was trimmed by 11 bases and V by 5 bases; bases with no gene match: 8.

The V and J genes are TRBV5-6 and TRBJ2-4; 7 bases are a match to TRBD1. The CDR3 has 13 residues. CDR1 and CDR2 (germline): SGHDT, YYEEEE. With 1 base clipped from V and 7 bases from J, the junction kept 2 bases outside the gene matches. The CDR3 loop is CASSLRGPNIQYF. CDR3 nucleotide sequence: TGTGCCAGCAGCTTGAGGGGGCCGAACATTCAGTACTTC.

The genes are TRBV15 and TRBJ1-3, with D possibly being TRBD1 (5 bases). V lost 0 bases to trimming and J lost 0 bases, with 12 bases between them. The length of the CDR3 is 17 residues. CDR1 LNHNV and CDR2 YYDKDF come from the germline V gene (reference sequence). CDR3 coding DNA: TGTGCCACCAGCAGAGATCGGAGGGACCCCTCTGGAAACACCATATATTTT. It encodes CATSRDRRDPSGNTIYF.

The chain carries TRBV7-6 and TRBJ2-3, with 8 positions matching TRBD2. Germline V lookup: CDR1 SGHVS, CDR2 FNYEAQ. The CDR3 loop spans 15 amino acids. V shed 3 bases, J shed 4 bases, and the junction held 6 bases outside the gene matches. This CDR3 reads CASSLIAGMPDTQYF. CDR3 nucleotide sequence: TGTGCCAGCAGCTTGATAGCGGGAATGCCAGATACGCAGTATTTT.

This sequence joins TRBV7-2 and TRBJ1-2, with 7 bases lining up with TRBD1. V shed 0 bases, J shed 3 bases, and the junction held 4 bases outside the gene matches. This CDR3 contains 15 residues. Germline loops: CDR1 SGHTA, CDR2 FQGNSA. The CDR3 is CASSLARDSHYGYTF. The CDR3 nucleotides read TGTGCCAGCAGCTTAGCCCGGGACAGCCACTATGGCTACACCTTC.

V is TRBV6-5 and J is TRBJ2-1, with 7 bases aligning to TRBD2. The germline gives CDR1 MNHEY, CDR2 SVGAGI. The trim removed 0 bases at V and 7 bases at J, leaving 3 bases unmatched. There are 14 residues in the CDR3. The CDR3 region is CASSYSSGGNEQFF. CDR3 nucleotide sequence: TGTGCCAGCAGTTACTCGTCGGGGGGAAATGAGCAGTTCTTC.

The chain joins TRBV7-8 to TRBJ2-7; 9 nucleotides line up with TRBD2. The V and J ends lost 0 bases and 4 bases, in that order; junction bases with no gene match: 4. Germline V lookup: CDR1 SGHVS, CDR2 FQNEAQ. There are 15 residues in the CDR3. DNA of the CDR3: TGTGCCAGCAGCTTAGCGCCTAGCGGGAAGTACGAGCAGTACTTC. It yields the protein CASSLAPSGKYEQYF.

The gene calls are TRBV7-7 and TRBJ2-5; 11 bases are a match to TRBD2. This CDR3 contains 13 residues. Germline V gene lookup returns CDR1 SSHAT and CDR2 FNYEAQ (reference sequence). CDR3 sequence: CAVAGGPGETQYF. The CDR3 bases are TGTGCAGTAGCGGGAGGGCCGGGAGAGACCCAGTACTTC.

The DNA of the CDR3 is TGTGCCAGTAGAACGAAGACAGGGTTCACTGAAGCTTTCTTT. Translation gives CASRTKTGFTEAFF. This chain connects TRBV19 to TRBJ1-1, with 7 bases matching TRBD1. The CDR3 contains 14 residues. The germline gives CDR1 LNHDA, CDR2 SQIVND (reference sequence). The trim removed 6 bases at V and 4 bases at J, leaving 8 bases unmatched.

The chain recombines TRBV19 with TRBJ1-2; no firm D call. CDR1 is LNHDA and CDR2 is SQIVND in the germline V gene (reference sequence). This CDR3 comprises 13 residues. Trimming stripped 5 bases from V and 0 bases from J, with 7 bases between. The CDR3: CASSPGTNYGYTF. CDR3 DNA: TGTGCCAGTAGTCCCGGGACTAACTATGGCTACACCTTC.

This clone is a singleton in its sample. The chain is built from TRBV3-1 (or the pseudogene TRBV3-2) and TRBJ2-1, with D tentatively TRBD2 (5 bases). Germline loops: CDR1 LGHDT, CDR2 YNNKEL (reference sequence). Trimming removed 0 bases at V and 7 bases at J, with 13 bases between. The CDR3 is 15 amino acids. This CDR3 reads CASSQDVGVWNEQFF. DNA for the CDR3: TGTGCCAGCAGCCAAGATGTCGGGGTTTGGAATGAGCAGTTCTTC.

With respect to this clone: At one boundary the junction diverges from the germline segment, which might be a read error. This chain connects TRBV11-2 to TRBJ1-2; TRBD1 agrees at 7 bases. CDR1 is SGHAT, CDR2 FQNNGV, per germline. The CDR3 has 15 amino acids. The CDR3 reads CASNLGSDRFYGYTF. For the CDR3, the DNA is TGTGCCAGCAACTTAGGGTCGGACAGGTTTTATGGCTACACCTTC. The complete variable domain, with remaining parts taken from reference TRBV11-2 and TRBJ1-2, reads EAGVAQSPRYKIIEKRQSVAFWCNPISGHATLYWYQQILGQGPKLLIQFQNNGVVDDSQLPKDRFSAERLKGVDSTLKIQPAKLEDSAVYLCASNLGSDRFYGYTFGSGTRLTVV.

This chain uses TRBV7-2 with TRBJ2-5; D call uncertain. Germline CDR1 reads SGHTA; CDR2 reads FQGNSA. Trimming left V 3 bases short and J 4 bases short, with 6 bases between. This CDR3 has 12 amino acids. CDR3 in DNA: TGTGCCAGCAGCTTGGCCCGAGAGACCCAGTACTTC. Its translation is CASSLARETQYF.

The rearrangement joins TRBV27 to TRBJ2-2, with 10 nucleotides matching TRBD2. CDR3 length: 17 residues. Germline V gene sequence: CDR1 MNHEY, CDR2 SMNVEV (reference sequence). V was pared by 4 bases and J by 5 bases, with 10 bases of the junction left unmatched. As DNA, the CDR3 is TGTGCCAGCAGTTCCGCTAGCGGGAGCTTATTTACCGGGGAGCTGTTTTTT. Translation gives CASSSASGSLFTGELFF.

This chain connects TRBV19 to TRBJ2-4; 13 positions match TRBD2. Germline CDR1 LNHDA, CDR2 SQIVND (reference sequence). With 5 bases clipped from V and 14 bases from J, the junction kept 12 bases outside the gene matches. The CDR3 is 15 residues long. In nucleotides, the CDR3 is TGTGCCAGTAGTCCAGGGCCTACTAGCGGGAGGGACAAGTACTTC. Translated, it gives CASSPGPTSGRDKYF.

The chain links TRBV7-2 to TRBJ2-5, with D possibly matching TRBD1 (5 bases). V dropped 1 base and J dropped 5 bases, with 26 bases sitting between them. This CDR3 contains 19 residues. CDR1 and CDR2 (germline): SGHTA, FQGNSA. CDR3 region: CASSLEADRPRLGGETQYF. For the CDR3, the DNA is TGTGCCAGCAGCTTAGAAGCCGACAGACCGCGATTAGGTGGGGAGACCCAGTACTTC. Full variable domain (outside the CDR3, taken from reference TRBV7-2 and TRBJ2-5): GAGVSQSPSNKVTEKGKDVELRCDPISGHTALYWYRQSLGQGLEFLIYFQGNSAPDKSGLPSDRFSAERTGGSVSTLTIQRTQQEDSAVYLCASSLEADRPRLGGETQYFGPGTRLLVL.